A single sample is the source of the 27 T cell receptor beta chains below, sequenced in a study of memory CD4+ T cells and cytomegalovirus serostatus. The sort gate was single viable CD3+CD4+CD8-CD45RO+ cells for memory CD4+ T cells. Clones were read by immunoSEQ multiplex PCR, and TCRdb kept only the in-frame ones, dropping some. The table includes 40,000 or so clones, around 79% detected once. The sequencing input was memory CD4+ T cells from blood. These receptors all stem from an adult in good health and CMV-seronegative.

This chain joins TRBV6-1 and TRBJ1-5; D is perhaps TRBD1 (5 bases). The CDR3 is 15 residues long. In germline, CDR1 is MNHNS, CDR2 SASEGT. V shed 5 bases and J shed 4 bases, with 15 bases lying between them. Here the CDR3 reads CASSQIGQGNQPQHF. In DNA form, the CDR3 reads TGTGCCAGCAGTCAAATAGGGCAGGGAAATCAGCCCCAGCATTTT.

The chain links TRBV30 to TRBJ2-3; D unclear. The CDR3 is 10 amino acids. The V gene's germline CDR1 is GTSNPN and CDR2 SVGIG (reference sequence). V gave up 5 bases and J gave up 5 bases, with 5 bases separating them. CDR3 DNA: TGTGCCTGGGCATTAGATACGCAGTATTTT. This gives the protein CAWALDTQYF. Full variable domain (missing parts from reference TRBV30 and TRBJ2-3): SQTIHQWPATLVQPVGSPLSLECTVEGTSNPNLYWYRQAAGRGLQLLFYSVGIGQISSEVPQNLSASRPQDRQFILSSKKLLLSDSGFYLCAWALDTQYFGPGTRLTVL.

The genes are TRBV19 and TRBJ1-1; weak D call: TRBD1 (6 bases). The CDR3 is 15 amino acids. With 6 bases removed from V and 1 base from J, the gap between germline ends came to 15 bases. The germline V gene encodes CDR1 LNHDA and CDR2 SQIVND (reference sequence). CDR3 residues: CASRGPGGPNTEAFF. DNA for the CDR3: TGTGCCAGTAGGGGCCCGGGGGGCCCGAACACTGAAGCTTTCTTT.

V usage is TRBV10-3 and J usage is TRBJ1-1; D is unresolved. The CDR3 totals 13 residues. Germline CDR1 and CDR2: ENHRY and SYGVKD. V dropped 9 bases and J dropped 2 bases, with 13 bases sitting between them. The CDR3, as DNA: TGTGCCATAATGGAGGAATTCAACACTGAAGCTTTCTTT. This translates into CAIMEEFNTEAFF.

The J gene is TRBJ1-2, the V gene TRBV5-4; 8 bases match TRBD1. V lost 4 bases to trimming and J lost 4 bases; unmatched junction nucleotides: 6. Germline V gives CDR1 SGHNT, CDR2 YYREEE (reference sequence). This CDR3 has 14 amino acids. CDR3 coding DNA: TGTGCCAGCAGCCCGACAGGGGCAGGCTATGGCTACACCTTC. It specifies CASSPTGAGYGYTF.

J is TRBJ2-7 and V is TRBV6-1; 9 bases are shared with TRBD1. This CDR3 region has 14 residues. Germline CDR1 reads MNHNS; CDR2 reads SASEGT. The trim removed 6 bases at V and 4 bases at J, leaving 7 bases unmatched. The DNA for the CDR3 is TGTGCCAGCAGAAGACAGGGGGAGGTGTACGAGCAGTACTTC. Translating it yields CASRRQGEVYEQYF.

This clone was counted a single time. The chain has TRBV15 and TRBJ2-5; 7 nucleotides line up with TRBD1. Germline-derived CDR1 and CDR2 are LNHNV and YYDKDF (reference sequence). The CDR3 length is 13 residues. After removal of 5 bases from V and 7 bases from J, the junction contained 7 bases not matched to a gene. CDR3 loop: CATSEGAGWTQYF. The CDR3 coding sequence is TGTGCCACCAGCGAGGGGGCCGGTTGGACCCAGTACTTC.

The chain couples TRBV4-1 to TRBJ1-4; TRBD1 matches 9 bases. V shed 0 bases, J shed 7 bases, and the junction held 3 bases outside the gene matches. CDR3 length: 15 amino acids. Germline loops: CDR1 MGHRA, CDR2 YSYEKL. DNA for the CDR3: TGCGCCAGCAGCCAAGATAACAGGGGGCTTGAAAAACTGTTTTTT. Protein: CASSQDNRGLEKLFF.

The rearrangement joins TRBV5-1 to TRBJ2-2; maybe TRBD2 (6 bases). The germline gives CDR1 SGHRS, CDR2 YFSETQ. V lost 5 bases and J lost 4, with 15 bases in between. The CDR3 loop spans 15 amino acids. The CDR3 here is CASSLGRDLTGELFF. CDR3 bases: TGCGCCAGCAGTCTGGGGCGGGATCTCACCGGGGAGCTGTTTTTT.

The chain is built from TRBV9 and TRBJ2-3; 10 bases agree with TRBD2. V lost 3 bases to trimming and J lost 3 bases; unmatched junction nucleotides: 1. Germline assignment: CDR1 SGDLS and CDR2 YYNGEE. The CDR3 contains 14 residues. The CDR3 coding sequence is TGTGCCAGCAGCGCTAGCGGGGGAACAGATACGCAGTATTTT. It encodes CASSASGGTDTQYF.

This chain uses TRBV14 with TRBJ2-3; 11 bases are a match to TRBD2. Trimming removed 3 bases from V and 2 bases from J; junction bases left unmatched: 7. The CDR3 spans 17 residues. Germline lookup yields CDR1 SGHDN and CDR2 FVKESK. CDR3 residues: CASSHLLAGELTDTQYF. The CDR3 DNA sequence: TGTGCCAGCAGCCATTTACTAGCGGGGGAGCTCACAGATACGCAGTATTTT.

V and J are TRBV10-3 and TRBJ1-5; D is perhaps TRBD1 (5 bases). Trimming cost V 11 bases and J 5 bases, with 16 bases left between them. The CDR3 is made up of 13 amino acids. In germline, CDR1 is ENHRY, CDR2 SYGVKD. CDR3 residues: CASCRQGDQPQHF. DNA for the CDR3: TGTGCCTCTTGTCGACAAGGGGATCAGCCCCAGCATTTT.

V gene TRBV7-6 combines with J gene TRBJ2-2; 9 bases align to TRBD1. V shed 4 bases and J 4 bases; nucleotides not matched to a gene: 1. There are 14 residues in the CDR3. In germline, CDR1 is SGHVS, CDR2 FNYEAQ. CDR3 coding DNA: TGTGCCAGCAGCTCGGGACAGGGCACCGGGGAGCTGTTTTTT. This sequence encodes CASSSGQGTGELFF.

CDR3 sequence (DNA): TGTGCCAGCAGTTATGGACTATCTACCAGCGCTACGCAGTATTTT. This codes for CASSYGLSTSATQYF. The V call is TRBV6-6, the J call TRBJ2-3; D perhaps matches TRBD2 (6 bases). Trimming cost V 3 bases and J 8 bases, with 18 bases left between them. The V gene's germline CDR1 is MNHNY and CDR2 SVGAGI (reference sequence). The CDR3 has 15 amino acids.

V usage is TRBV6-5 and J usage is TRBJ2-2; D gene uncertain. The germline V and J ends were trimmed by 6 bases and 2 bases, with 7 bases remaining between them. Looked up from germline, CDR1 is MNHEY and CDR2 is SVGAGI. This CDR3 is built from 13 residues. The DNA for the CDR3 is TGTGCCAGCAGCCGCGATAACACCGGGGAGCTGTTTTTT. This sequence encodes CASSRDNTGELFF.

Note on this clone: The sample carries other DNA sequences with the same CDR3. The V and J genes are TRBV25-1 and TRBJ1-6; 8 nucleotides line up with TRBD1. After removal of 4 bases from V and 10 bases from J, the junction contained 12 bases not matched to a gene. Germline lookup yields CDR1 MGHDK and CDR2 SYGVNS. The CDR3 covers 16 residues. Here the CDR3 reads CASSGYLDRVESPLHF. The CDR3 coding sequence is TGTGCCAGCAGTGGTTACCTGGACAGGGTTGAATCACCCCTCCACTTT.

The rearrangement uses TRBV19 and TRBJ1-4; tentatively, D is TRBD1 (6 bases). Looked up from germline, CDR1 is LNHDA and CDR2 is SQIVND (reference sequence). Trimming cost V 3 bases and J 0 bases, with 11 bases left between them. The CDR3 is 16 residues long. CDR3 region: CASSIGTSATNEKLFF. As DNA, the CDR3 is TGTGCCAGTAGTATCGGGACATCTGCAACTAATGAAAAACTGTTTTTT.

CDR3 nucleotide sequence: TGTGCCAGCAGCCGAAATCCACCGAGACAGATAAATTCACCCCTCCACTTT. Its translation: CASSRNPPRQINSPLHF. V and J are TRBV27 and TRBJ1-6; D possibly corresponds to TRBD1 (5 bases). This CDR3 has 17 residues. CDR1 and CDR2 (germline): MNHEY, SMNVEV (reference sequence). Trimming removed 6 bases at V and 7 bases at J, with 22 bases between.

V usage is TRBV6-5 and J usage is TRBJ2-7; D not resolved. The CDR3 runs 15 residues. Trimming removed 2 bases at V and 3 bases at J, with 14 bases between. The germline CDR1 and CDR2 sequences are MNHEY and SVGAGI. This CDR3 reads CASSYTRTVVYEQYF. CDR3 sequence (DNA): TGTGCCAGCAGTTACACCCGAACGGTTGTCTACGAGCAGTACTTC.

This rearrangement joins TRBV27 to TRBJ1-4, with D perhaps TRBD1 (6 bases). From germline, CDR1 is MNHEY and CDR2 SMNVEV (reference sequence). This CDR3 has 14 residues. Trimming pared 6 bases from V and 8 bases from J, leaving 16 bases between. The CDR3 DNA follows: TGTGCCAGCAGCGGGACGGGGGCCGGGGAAAAACTGTTTTTT. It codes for CASSGTGAGEKLFF. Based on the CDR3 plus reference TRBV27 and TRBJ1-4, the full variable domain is EAQVTQNPRYLITVTGKKLTVTCSQNMNHEYMSWYRQDPGLGLRQIYYSMNVEVTDKGDVPEGYKVSRKEKRNFPLILESPSPNQTSLYFCASSGTGAGEKLFFGSGTQLSVL.

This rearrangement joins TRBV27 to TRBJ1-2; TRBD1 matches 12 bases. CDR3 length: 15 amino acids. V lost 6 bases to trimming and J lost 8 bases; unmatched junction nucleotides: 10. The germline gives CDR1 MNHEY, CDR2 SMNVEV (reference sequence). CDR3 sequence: CASRPTGTGGLGYTF. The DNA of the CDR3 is TGTGCCAGCAGGCCTACCGGGACAGGGGGCTTGGGCTACACCTTC.

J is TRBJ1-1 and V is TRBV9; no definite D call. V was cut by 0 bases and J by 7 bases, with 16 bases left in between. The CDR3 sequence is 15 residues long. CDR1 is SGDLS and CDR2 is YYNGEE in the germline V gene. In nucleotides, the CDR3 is TGTGCCAGCAGCGTAGCTACTGGCAGTCAAGTTGAAGCTTTCTTT. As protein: CASSVATGSQVEAFF.

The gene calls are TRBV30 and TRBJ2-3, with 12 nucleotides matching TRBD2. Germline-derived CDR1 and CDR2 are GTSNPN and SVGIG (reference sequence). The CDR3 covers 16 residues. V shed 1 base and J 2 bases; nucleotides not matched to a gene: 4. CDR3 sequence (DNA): TGTGCCTGGAGTGAGCCTAGCGGGGGGGTCACAGATACGCAGTATTTT. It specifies CAWSEPSGGVTDTQYF.

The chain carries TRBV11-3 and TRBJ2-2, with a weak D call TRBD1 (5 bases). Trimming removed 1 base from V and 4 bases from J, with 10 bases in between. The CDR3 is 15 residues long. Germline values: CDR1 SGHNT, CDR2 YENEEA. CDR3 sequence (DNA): TGTGCCAGCAGCTTAGGGGGCTCGGCCACCGGGGAGCTGTTTTTT. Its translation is CASSLGGSATGELFF.

The CDR3 protein is CASSEQTAYGYTF. The CDR3 nucleotides are TGTGCCAGCAGTGAGCAGACGGCTTATGGCTACACCTTC. V is TRBV6-1 and J is TRBJ1-2; D gene unclear. The V end lost 3 bases, the J end lost 5 bases, and 10 bases lay between the germline ends. Germline CDR1 is MNHNS and CDR2 is SASEGT. The CDR3 loop spans 13 amino acids.

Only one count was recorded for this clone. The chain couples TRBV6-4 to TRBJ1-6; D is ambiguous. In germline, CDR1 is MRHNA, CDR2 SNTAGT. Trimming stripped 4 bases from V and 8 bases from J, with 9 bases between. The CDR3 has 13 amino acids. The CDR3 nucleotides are TGTGCCAGCAGTGCGGATGAATATTCACCCCTCCACTTT. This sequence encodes CASSADEYSPLHF.

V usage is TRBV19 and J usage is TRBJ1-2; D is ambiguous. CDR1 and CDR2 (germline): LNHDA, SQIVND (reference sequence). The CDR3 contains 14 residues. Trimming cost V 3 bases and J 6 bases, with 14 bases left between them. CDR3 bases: TGTGCCAGTAGTATGGCCTCGGCGGAGCATGGCTACACCTTC. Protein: CASSMASAEHGYTF.